This entry lists 10 T cell receptor beta chains sequenced from one sample in a study of cytomegalovirus exposure and HLA in healthy donors. PCR primers comprised 60 Vbeta and 13 Jbeta primers. This table comes from immunoSEQ multiplex PCR, and its TCRdb copy is limited to in-frame clones, with some not included. The sample lists approximately 150,000 clones; approximately 80% were seen once. The sample comprised PBMCs. These receptors all come from a middle-aged woman in good health and CMV-seropositive.

This chain uses TRBV28 with TRBJ2-5; TRBD1 matches 10 bases. The CDR3 is 16 residues long. V was pared by 5 bases and J by 1 base, with 7 bases of the junction left unmatched. Germline values: CDR1 MDHEN, CDR2 SYDVKM. The CDR3 sequence: CASSIRRTGGQETQYF. The DNA for the CDR3 is TGTGCCAGCAGTATTCGGCGGACAGGGGGCCAAGAGACCCAGTACTTC.

The V gene is TRBV4-2, the J gene TRBJ1-5; D uncertain. CDR1 and CDR2 (germline): LGHNA, YNFKEQ. The CDR3 runs 13 residues. Between the trimmed V and J ends, which lost 1 base and 4 bases, there was a span of 5 bases. Here the CDR3 reads CASSQVENQPQHF. CDR3 sequence (DNA): TGTGCCAGCAGCCAAGTAGAGAATCAGCCCCAGCATTTT.

This rearrangement joins TRBV7-8 to TRBJ2-2, with TRBD2 as a possible D gene (6 bases). This CDR3 spans 15 amino acids. Trimming removed 1 base at V and 8 bases at J, with 14 bases between. Germline V gene lookup returns CDR1 SGHVS and CDR2 FQNEAQ. CDR3 protein: CASSLVSLRGGELFF. For the CDR3, the DNA is TGTGCCAGCAGCTTAGTCTCCCTCCGGGGGGGGGAGCTGTTTTTT.

This sequence joins TRBV4-1 and TRBJ2-1; 10 bases line up with TRBD2. This CDR3 is 15 amino acids long. The ends lost 5 bases at V and 2 bases at J; junction bases unmatched: 3. The V gene's germline CDR1 is MGHRA and CDR2 YSYEKL. In nucleotides, the CDR3 is TGCGCCAGCAGCTTTAGCGGGGGGACCTACAATGAGCAGTTCTTC. Its translation: CASSFSGGTYNEQFF.

This clone occurred once. This rearrangement joins TRBV4-3 to TRBJ1-6; 7 bases line up with TRBD1. There are 14 residues in the CDR3. V lost 0 bases to trimming and J lost 7 bases; unmatched junction nucleotides: 0. Looked up from germline, CDR1 is LGHNA and CDR2 is YSLEER. The CDR3 nucleotides read TGCGCCAGCAGCCAAGAAGGGGGCAATTCACCCCTCCACTTT. Protein: CASSQEGGNSPLHF.

The chain links TRBV30 to TRBJ2-7, with a tentative D call TRBD2 (5 bases). Germline CDR1 is GTSNPN and CDR2 is SVGIG (reference sequence). There are 12 residues in the CDR3. Trimming took off 7 bases at V and 2 bases at J, with 12 bases between the two ends. The CDR3 DNA reads as TGTGCCTTGAAGGACTCCGCCTACGAGCAGTACTTC. Translated, it gives CALKDSAYEQYF.

V is TRBV7-9 and J is TRBJ1-6; TRBD1 agrees at 9 bases. The germline V gene has CDR1 SEHNR and CDR2 FQNEAQ (reference sequence). The junction had 12 bases not matched to a gene; V was cut back by 5 bases and J by 13 bases. The CDR3 is 15 residues long. CDR3: CASSVDGTGNRPLHF. In DNA form, the CDR3 reads TGTGCCAGCAGCGTAGACGGGACAGGGAATAGGCCCCTCCACTTT.

The chain recombines TRBV11-2 with TRBJ1-6, with a weak D call TRBD1 (6 bases). There are 16 residues in the CDR3. Germline-derived CDR1 and CDR2 are SGHAT and FQNNGV. Between the trimmed V and J ends, which lost 1 base and 5 bases, there was a span of 12 bases. CDR3 nucleotide sequence: TGTGCCAGCAGCTTAGTGATCGGACAGAATAATTCACCCCTCCACTTT. This gives the protein CASSLVIGQNNSPLHF.

This chain connects TRBV10-3 to TRBJ1-1; D possibly corresponds to TRBD1 (5 bases). V was pared by 6 bases and J by 1 base, with 15 bases between. Germline-derived CDR1 and CDR2 are ENHRY and SYGVKD. The CDR3 sequence is 15 residues long. This CDR3 reads CAIRRPGGENTEAFF. CDR3 nucleotide sequence: TGTGCCATCAGGAGGCCGGGGGGGGAGAACACTGAAGCTTTCTTT.

Concerning this clone: At one end, the junction sequence differs from germline, possibly due to a read error. V is TRBV7-9 and J is TRBJ1-3; D call uncertain. The CDR3 runs 12 residues. Germline CDR1 is SEHNR and CDR2 is FQNEAQ (reference sequence). The CDR3 coding sequence is TGTTCCAGCAGCCCGTCCGGAAACACCATATATTTT. Translation gives CSSSPSGNTIYF.